One sample yielded the 30 T cell receptor beta chains listed below, sequenced in a study of neurological immune-mediated disorders. TCRdb used MiXCR to reprocess the 5' RACE reads, holding one entry per CDR3 protein. The table lists around 94,000 distinct CDR3 sequences, approximately 3.3% of them singletons, with roughly 6.4% in the top ten. Material for sequencing was PBMCs. The receptors shown here come from a woman aged 18-35 years with multiple sclerosis.

This clonotype has at least ten counts. The rearrangement joins TRBV7-9 to TRBJ2-1; no reliable D call. The CDR3 covers 12 residues. Germline V CDR1 and CDR2: SEHNR, FQNEAQ (reference sequence). V was trimmed by 5 bases and J by 7 bases, leaving 9 bases between them. CDR3 residues: CASSPGVNEQFF. CDR3 DNA: TGTGCCAGCAGCCCTGGGGTGAATGAGCAGTTCTTC.

This clonotype turned up a few times. The chain couples TRBV25-1 to TRBJ2-5, with 8 bases lining up with TRBD1. The length of the CDR3 is 12 residues. Germline lookup yields CDR1 MGHDK and CDR2 SYGVNS. Here the CDR3 DNA reads TGTCACCAGGGGGCGGTAAGAGAGACCCAGTACTTC. Translation: CHQGAVRETQYF.

This clonotype was seen repeatedly, ten times or more. The genes are TRBV5-1 and TRBJ1-1; tentative D call: TRBD1 (6 bases). The germline gives CDR1 SGHRS, CDR2 YFSETQ. V was cut by 0 bases and J by 3 bases, with 12 bases left in between. The CDR3 is 15 amino acids. The CDR3 DNA reads TGCGCCAGCAGCTTGGGAACAGGGTTGGACACTGAAGCTTTCTTT. It yields the protein CASSLGTGLDTEAFF.

This clonotype was picked up many times. The chain couples TRBV5-1 to TRBJ1-2; 9 nucleotides match TRBD1. Germline V gene sequence: CDR1 SGHRS, CDR2 YFSETQ. Trimming cost V 7 bases and J 5 bases; bases outside gene matches: 12. This CDR3 is built from 15 residues. CDR3 DNA sequence: TGCGCCAGCGCCGGACTCGACAGGGGGGTTTATGGCTACACCTTC. The encoded protein is CASAGLDRGVYGYTF.

Worth noting for this clonotype: A read error is possible here, since a much larger clone lies one base away. The chain employs TRBV19 and TRBJ2-5; D remains unclear. V was pared by 1 base and J by 5 bases, with 8 bases between. Germline assignment: CDR1 LNHDA and CDR2 SQIVND (reference sequence). CDR3 size: 13 residues. The CDR3 is CASSIGSAETQYF. For the CDR3, the DNA is TGTGCCAGTAGTATAGGTTCGGCGGAGACCCAGTACTTC.

The V call is TRBV18, the J call TRBJ1-5, with a tentative D call TRBD1 (5 bases). The CDR3 runs 16 residues. Trimming took off 4 bases at V and 6 bases at J, with 19 bases between the two ends. Germline V gene lookup returns CDR1 KGHSH and CDR2 LQKENI. The CDR3 DNA reads as TGTGCCAGCTCACTCTCCGACCAGGGAGGGAGTCAGCCCCAGCATTTT. Its protein product is CASSLSDQGGSQPQHF.

This clonotype was recorded many times. The J gene is TRBJ2-7, the V gene TRBV7-6; D might be TRBD1 (8 bases). The CDR3 totals 14 residues. Germline CDR1 is SGHVS and CDR2 is FNYEAQ. V was cut by 5 bases and J by 4 bases, with 15 bases left in between. This CDR3 reads CASSPEQGGYEQYF. For the CDR3, the DNA is TGTGCCAGCAGCCCTGAACAGGGGGGGTACGAGCAGTACTTC.

This clonotype was seen ten or more times. The rearrangement links TRBV12-3 or TRBV12-4 to TRBJ1-3, with a tentative D call TRBD1 (5 bases). The CDR3 is 14 residues long. The V end was cut by 1 base, the J end by 9 bases, with 13 bases between. CDR3: CASSLDRPIRTIYF. The CDR3 DNA reads as TGTGCCAGCAGTTTAGACAGGCCTATCCGCACCATATATTTT.

This clonotype was seen many times. The chain links TRBV5-1 to TRBJ2-2, with a weak D call TRBD2 (6 bases). The V gene lost 3 bases and the J gene lost 4 bases, with 10 bases spanning the gap. The CDR3 is 14 amino acids. CDR1 SGHRS and CDR2 YFSETQ come from the germline V gene. The CDR3: CASSSLTSTGELFF. The CDR3 DNA reads TGCGCCAGCAGCTCCCTGACTAGCACCGGGGAGCTGTTTTTT.

A few counts support this clonotype. The V call is TRBV18, the J call TRBJ2-3; 9 bases line up with TRBD1. This CDR3 spans 15 amino acids. From germline, CDR1 is KGHSH and CDR2 LQKENI. The ends lost 4 bases at V and 1 base at J; junction bases unmatched: 3. Here the CDR3 reads CASSQRTGGTDTQYF. In DNA form, the CDR3 reads TGTGCCAGCTCACAAAGGACAGGGGGCACAGATACGCAGTATTTT.

The chain combines TRBV2 with TRBJ1-2; D unclear. The germline V and J ends were trimmed by 8 bases and 4 bases, with 14 bases remaining between them. The CDR3 is 13 residues long. CDR1 is SNHLY, CDR2 FYNNEI, per germline. The CDR3 loop is CASDPNSGYGYTF. In DNA, the CDR3 is TGTGCCAGCGACCCCAACAGCGGCTATGGCTACACCTTC.

This clonotype appeared many times. The chain employs TRBV5-5 and TRBJ2-7, with 7 positions matching TRBD1. The CDR3 consists of 14 residues. J lost 3 bases, V lost 5 bases, and 8 bases had no gene match. Per germline, CDR1 SGHKS and CDR2 YYEKEE (reference sequence). The CDR3 is CASSFQTGSYEQYF. CDR3 in DNA: TGTGCCAGCAGTTTCCAGACAGGGAGCTACGAGCAGTACTTC.

The table lists this clonotype with many counts. This rearrangement joins TRBV6-5 to TRBJ1-5; unclear D gene. Germline V CDR1 and CDR2: MNHEY, SVGAGI. V lost 7 bases, J lost 3 bases, and 13 bases lay in between. CDR3 length: 14 amino acids. The CDR3 DNA follows: TGTGCCAGCAAGGGCGGGCAGGTCAATCAGCCCCAGCATTTT. Translating gives CASKGGQVNQPQHF.

This clonotype was seen many times. The rearrangement uses TRBV5-5 and TRBJ2-6; 8 nucleotides agree with TRBD1. The CDR3 has 17 amino acids. The junction had 2 bases not matched to a gene; V was cut back by 0 bases and J by 0 bases. Germline values: CDR1 SGHKS, CDR2 YYEKEE (reference sequence). The CDR3 sequence is CASSLGTGSSGANVLTF. In DNA, the CDR3 is TGTGCCAGCAGCTTGGGGACAGGGAGCTCTGGGGCCAACGTCCTGACTTTC.

This clonotype occurred many times. The chain employs TRBV4-3 and TRBJ2-1, with TRBD2 as a possible D gene (6 bases). CDR3 length: 17 residues. V lost 0 bases and J lost 6, with 18 bases in between. Looked up from germline, CDR1 is LGHNA and CDR2 is YSLEER. This CDR3 reads CASSQDLRREPGNEQFF. DNA of the CDR3: TGCGCCAGCAGCCAAGATCTTCGGAGGGAGCCGGGCAATGAGCAGTTCTTC.

At least ten counts were recorded for this clonotype. The genes are TRBV5-1 and TRBJ2-3; no clear D gene. The V gene's germline CDR1 is SGHRS and CDR2 YFSETQ. Trimming cost V 4 bases and J 3 bases, with 15 bases left between them. The CDR3 loop spans 15 amino acids. In nucleotides, the CDR3 is TGCGCCAGCAGCCCTCGGACCGGCTGGACAGATACGCAGTATTTT. Protein: CASSPRTGWTDTQYF.

This clonotype was picked up many times. The chain has TRBV5-6 and TRBJ2-5; 11 bases agree with TRBD2. With 2 bases clipped from V and 4 bases from J, the junction kept 10 bases outside the gene matches. This CDR3 comprises 17 residues. Germline V gene lookup returns CDR1 SGHDT and CDR2 YYEEEE. The CDR3 here is CASSFSTSGGKGETQYF. Written as DNA, the CDR3 is TGTGCCAGCAGCTTCTCAACTAGCGGGGGAAAAGGAGAGACCCAGTACTTC.

This clonotype was detected many times. The gene calls are TRBV5-1 and TRBJ2-2; 9 bases match TRBD1. This CDR3 is 16 amino acids long. Germline V CDR1 and CDR2: SGHRS, YFSETQ. V lost 7 bases and J lost 6; bases outside the gene matches: 13. In DNA, the CDR3 is TGCGCCAGCGGACGAGCCGGACAGGGGAAGGCCGGGGAGCTGTTTTTT. Its protein product is CASGRAGQGKAGELFF.

This clonotype came up many times. The chain employs TRBV3-1 and TRBJ1-2, with TRBD1 identical over 11 bases. The germline V gene has CDR1 LGHDT and CDR2 YNNKEL (reference sequence). Unmatched junction bases numbered 7, after V lost 0 bases and J lost 4 bases. This CDR3 has 17 residues. CDR3 coding DNA: TGTGCCAGCAGCCAAGATGTAGGACAGGGGGCCGCCTATGGCTACACCTTC. This sequence encodes CASSQDVGQGAAYGYTF.

This clonotype was detected many times. The V call is TRBV20-1, the J call TRBJ1-2; D remains unclear. V was cut by 0 bases and J by 4 bases, with 9 bases left in between. The CDR3 extends over 13 amino acids. CDR1 DFQATT and CDR2 SNEGSKA come from the germline V gene (reference sequence). The CDR3 DNA is TGCAGTGCTAGAGAAGGATCTGGCTATGGCTACACCTTC. Residues: CSAREGSGYGYTF.

Many counts were recorded for this clonotype. The chain recombines TRBV21-1 with TRBJ2-1; no check of the table's D call, TRBD2, against the DNA was made. TRBV21-1 is labeled a pseudogene. The CDR3 is made up of 15 amino acids. CDR3 in amino acids: CASSLPTSRGNEQFF. CDR3 DNA: TGTGCCAGCAGCCTACCGACTAGCAGGGGCAATGAGCAGTTCTTC.

This clonotype was observed at least ten times. The V call is TRBV25-1, the J call TRBJ2-1, with TRBD2 identical over 10 bases. CDR3 size: 15 residues. The V gene's germline CDR1 is MGHDK and CDR2 SYGVNS. The ends lost 2 bases at V and 10 bases at J; junction bases unmatched: 8. The CDR3 protein is CASSETLAGAEEQFF. In DNA form, the CDR3 reads TGTGCCAGCAGTGAAACGCTAGCGGGAGCAGAAGAGCAGTTCTTC. The full variable domain, with the rest looked up from reference TRBV25-1 and TRBJ2-1, is EADIYQTPRYLVIGTGKKITLECSQTMGHDKMYWYQQDPGMELHLIHYSYGVNSTEKGDLSSESTVSRIRTEHFPLTLESARPSHTSQYLCASSETLAGAEEQFFGPGTRLTVL.

The rearrangement joins TRBV20-1 to TRBJ2-1; the match to TRBD1 covers 9 bases. J gave up 0 bases and V 6 bases, and 15 bases lay outside the gene matches. Germline V gene lookup returns CDR1 DFQATT and CDR2 SNEGSKA (reference sequence). CDR3 size: 18 residues. The CDR3 DNA reads as TGCAGTGCCCAAGAAGTGGACAGGGGTTTTCCCTCCTACAATGAGCAGTTCTTC. Translation: CSAQEVDRGFPSYNEQFF.

This clonotype was counted at least ten times. The V and J genes are TRBV9 and TRBJ2-5; D tentatively fits TRBD1 or TRBD2 (5 bases each). Looked up from germline, CDR1 is SGDLS and CDR2 is YYNGEE. Trimming shortened V by 3 bases and J by 5 bases, and 17 bases separated the two germline ends. The CDR3 loop spans 15 amino acids. CDR3 sequence: CASSDHPGQRETQYF. The CDR3 DNA reads as TGTGCCAGCAGCGATCACCCGGGGCAGCGGGAGACCCAGTACTTC.

Points on this clonotype: A much more abundant neighbour one base away suggests this may be a read error. The DNA of the CDR3 is TGCACCAGCAGCCTAACAGGGGGAGAAACAGATACGCAGTATTTT. Protein: CTSSLTGGETDTQYF. This chain links TRBV5-1 with TRBJ2-3; 8 nucleotides match TRBD1. The V gene's germline CDR1 is SGHRS and CDR2 YFSETQ. The CDR3 runs 15 residues.

This clonotype was recorded many times. This chain uses TRBV20-1 with TRBJ2-7; tentatively, D is TRBD2 (5 bases). CDR3 length: 13 amino acids. With 6 bases removed from V and 6 bases from J, the gap between germline ends came to 18 bases. CDR1 and CDR2 from the germline V gene are DFQATT and SNEGSKA (reference sequence). The CDR3 sequence: CSAEAGLAGEQYF. Here the CDR3 DNA reads TGCAGTGCAGAAGCTGGCCTGGCGGGCGAGCAGTACTTC.

This clonotype has a count of ten or more. The V and J genes are TRBV5-1 and TRBJ2-5; 8 bases line up with TRBD1. J gave up 5 bases and V 4 bases, and 10 bases lay outside the gene matches. There are 15 residues in the CDR3. Germline CDR1 and CDR2: SGHRS and YFSETQ. The CDR3 coding sequence is TGCGCCAGCAGCCTGGGACAGGTCATTTTGGAGACCCAGTACTTC. Translated: CASSLGQVILETQYF.

This clonotype appeared many times. The chain is built from TRBV6-6 and TRBJ2-5, with a possible D match to TRBD1 (6 bases). The CDR3 extends over 16 amino acids. Germline CDR1 MNHNY, CDR2 SVGAGI (reference sequence). V was shortened by 0 bases and J by 3 bases, with 14 bases between the two germline ends. CDR3 sequence: CASSYSIQGLKETQYF. The CDR3 DNA reads TGTGCCAGCAGTTACTCGATCCAGGGGTTAAAAGAGACCCAGTACTTC.

This clonotype was recorded many times. This sequence joins TRBV20-1 and TRBJ2-1; 9 nucleotides match TRBD1. Germline-derived CDR1 and CDR2 are DFQATT and SNEGSKA (reference sequence). The junction had 8 bases not matched to a gene; V was cut back by 1 base and J by 7 bases. The CDR3 is 15 amino acids. The CDR3 region has the DNA TGCAGTGCTAGAGGGAGGGGACAGGGTGGGAATGAGCAGTTCTTC. Its protein is CSARGRGQGGNEQFF.

This clonotype was recorded at least ten times. The chain employs TRBV7-9 and TRBJ1-3; D gene ambiguous. Trimming removed 4 bases at V and 0 bases at J, with 7 bases between. Germline CDR1 and CDR2: SEHNR and FQNEAQ (reference sequence). CDR3 length equals 14 residues. The CDR3 coding sequence is TGTGCCAGCAGCTCGGACCGCTCTGGAAACACCATATATTTT. Translated: CASSSDRSGNTIYF.